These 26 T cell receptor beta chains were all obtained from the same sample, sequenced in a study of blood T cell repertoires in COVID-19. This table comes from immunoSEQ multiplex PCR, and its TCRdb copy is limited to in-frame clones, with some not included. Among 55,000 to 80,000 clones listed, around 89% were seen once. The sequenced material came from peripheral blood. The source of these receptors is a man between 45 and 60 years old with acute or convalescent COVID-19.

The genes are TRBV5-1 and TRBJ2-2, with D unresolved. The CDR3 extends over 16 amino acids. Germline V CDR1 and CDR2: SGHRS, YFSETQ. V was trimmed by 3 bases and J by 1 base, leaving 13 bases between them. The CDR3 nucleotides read TGCGCCAGCAGCTCAACAGTCTCTGGGAACACCGGGGAGCTGTTTTTT. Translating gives CASSSTVSGNTGELFF.

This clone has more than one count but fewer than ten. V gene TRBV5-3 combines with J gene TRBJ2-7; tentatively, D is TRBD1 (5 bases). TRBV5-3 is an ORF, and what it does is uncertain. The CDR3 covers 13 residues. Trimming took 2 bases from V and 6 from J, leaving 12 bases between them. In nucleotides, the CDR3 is TGTGCCAGAAGCTTAGGGGCGCTCCTCGAGCAGTACGTC. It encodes CARSLGALLEQYV.

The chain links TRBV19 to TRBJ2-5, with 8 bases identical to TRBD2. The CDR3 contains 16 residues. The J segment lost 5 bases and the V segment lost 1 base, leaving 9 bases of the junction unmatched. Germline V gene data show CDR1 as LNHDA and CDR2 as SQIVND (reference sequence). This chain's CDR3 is CASSIGPAGAHETQYF. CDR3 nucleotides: TGTGCCAGTAGTATAGGGCCAGCGGGAGCCCACGAGACCCAGTACTTC.

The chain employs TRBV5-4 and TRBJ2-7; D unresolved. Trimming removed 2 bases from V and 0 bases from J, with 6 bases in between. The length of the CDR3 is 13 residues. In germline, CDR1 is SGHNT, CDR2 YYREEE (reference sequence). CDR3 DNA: TGTGCCAGCAGCTTCACTTCCTCCTACGAGCAGTACTTC. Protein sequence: CASSFTSSYEQYF.

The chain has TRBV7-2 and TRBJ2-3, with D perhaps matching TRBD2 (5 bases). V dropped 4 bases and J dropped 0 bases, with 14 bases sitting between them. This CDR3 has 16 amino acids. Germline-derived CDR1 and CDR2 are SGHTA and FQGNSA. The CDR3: CASSSGRVESTDTQYF. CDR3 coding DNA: TGTGCCAGCAGCTCCGGGCGGGTTGAGAGCACAGATACGCAGTATTTT. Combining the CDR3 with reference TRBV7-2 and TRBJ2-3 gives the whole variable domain GAGVSQSPSNKVTEKGKDVELRCDPISGHTALYWYRQSLGQGLEFLIYFQGNSAPDKSGLPSDRFSAERTGGSVSTLTIQRTQQEDSAVYLCASSSGRVESTDTQYFGPGTRLTVL.

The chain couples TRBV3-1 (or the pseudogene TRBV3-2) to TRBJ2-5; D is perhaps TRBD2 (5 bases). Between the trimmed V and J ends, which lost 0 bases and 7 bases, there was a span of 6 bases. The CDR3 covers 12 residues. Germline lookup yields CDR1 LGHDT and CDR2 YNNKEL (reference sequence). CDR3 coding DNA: TGTGCCAGCAGCCAAGATCGGGGGACCCAGTACTTC. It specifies CASSQDRGTQYF.

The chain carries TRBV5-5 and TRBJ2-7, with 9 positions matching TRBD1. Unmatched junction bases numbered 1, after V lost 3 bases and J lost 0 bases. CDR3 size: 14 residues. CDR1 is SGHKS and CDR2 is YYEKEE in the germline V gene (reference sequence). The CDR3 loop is CASSWTGDSYEQYF. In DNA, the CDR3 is TGTGCCAGCAGCTGGACAGGGGACTCCTACGAGCAGTACTTC.

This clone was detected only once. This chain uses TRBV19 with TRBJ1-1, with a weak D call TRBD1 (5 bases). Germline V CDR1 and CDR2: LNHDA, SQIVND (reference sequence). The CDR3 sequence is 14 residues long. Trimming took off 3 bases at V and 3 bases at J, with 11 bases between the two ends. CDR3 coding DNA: TGTGCCAGTAGTATGGGGTTCAGGGACACTGAAGCTTTCTTT. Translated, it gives CASSMGFRDTEAFF.

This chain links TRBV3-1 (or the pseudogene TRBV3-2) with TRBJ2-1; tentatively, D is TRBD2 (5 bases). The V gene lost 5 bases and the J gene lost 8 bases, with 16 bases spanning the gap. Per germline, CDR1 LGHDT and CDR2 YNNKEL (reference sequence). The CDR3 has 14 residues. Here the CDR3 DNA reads TGTGCCAGCAGCGCTGCGGGCTATGACTATGAGCAGTTCTTC. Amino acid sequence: CASSAAGYDYEQFF.

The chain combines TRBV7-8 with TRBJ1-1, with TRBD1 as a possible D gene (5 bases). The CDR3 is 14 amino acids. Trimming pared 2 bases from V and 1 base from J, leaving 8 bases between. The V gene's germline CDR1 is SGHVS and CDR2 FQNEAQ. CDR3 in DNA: TGTGCCAGCAGCTTACAGGGCCGGAACACTGAAGCTTTCTTT. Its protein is CASSLQGRNTEAFF.

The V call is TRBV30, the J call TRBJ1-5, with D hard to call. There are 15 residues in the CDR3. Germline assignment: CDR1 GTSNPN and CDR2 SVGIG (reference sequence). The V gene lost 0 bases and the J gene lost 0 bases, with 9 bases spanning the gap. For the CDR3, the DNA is TGTGCCTGGAGTGTTGCGGAAGTTAGCAATCAGCCCCAGCATTTT. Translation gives CAWSVAEVSNQPQHF.

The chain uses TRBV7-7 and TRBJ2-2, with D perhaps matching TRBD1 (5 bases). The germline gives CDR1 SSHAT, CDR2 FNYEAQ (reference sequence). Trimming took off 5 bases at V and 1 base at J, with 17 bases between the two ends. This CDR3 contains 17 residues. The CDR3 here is CASSPRPAGLNTGELFF. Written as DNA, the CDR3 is TGTGCCAGCAGCCCTCGACCGGCAGGGTTGAACACCGGGGAGCTGTTTTTT. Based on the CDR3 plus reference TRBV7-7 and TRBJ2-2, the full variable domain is GAGVSQSPRYKVTKRGQDVTLRCDPISSHATLYWYQQALGQGPEFLTYFNYEAQPDKSGLPSDRFSAERPEGSISTLTIQRTEQRDSAMYRCASSPRPAGLNTGELFFGEGSRLTVL.

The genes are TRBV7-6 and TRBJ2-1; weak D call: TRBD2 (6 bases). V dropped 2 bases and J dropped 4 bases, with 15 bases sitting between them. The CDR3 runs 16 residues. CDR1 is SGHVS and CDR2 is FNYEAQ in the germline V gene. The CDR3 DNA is TGTGCCAGCAGCTTATATATCCTAGCGTCTTACAATGAGCAGTTCTTC. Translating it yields CASSLYILASYNEQFF. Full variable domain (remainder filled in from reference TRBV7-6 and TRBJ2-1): GAGVSQSPRYKVTKRGQDVALRCDPISGHVSLYWYRQALGQGPEFLTYFNYEAQQDKSGLPNDRFSAERPEGSISTLTIQRTEQRDSAMYRCASSLYILASYNEQFFGPGTRLTVL.

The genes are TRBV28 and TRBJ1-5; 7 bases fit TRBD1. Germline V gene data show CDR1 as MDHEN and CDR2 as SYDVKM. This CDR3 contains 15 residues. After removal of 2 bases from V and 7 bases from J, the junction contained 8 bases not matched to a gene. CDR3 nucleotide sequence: TGTGCCAGCAGTTTAGGGACAGCTCTTAGCCAGCCCCAGCATTTT. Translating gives CASSLGTALSQPQHF. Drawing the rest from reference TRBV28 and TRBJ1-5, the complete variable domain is DVKVTQSSRYLVKRTGEKVFLECVQDMDHENMFWYRQDPGLGLRLIYFSYDVKMKEKGDIPEGYSVSREKKERFSLILESASTNQTSMYLCASSLGTALSQPQHFGDGTRLSIL.

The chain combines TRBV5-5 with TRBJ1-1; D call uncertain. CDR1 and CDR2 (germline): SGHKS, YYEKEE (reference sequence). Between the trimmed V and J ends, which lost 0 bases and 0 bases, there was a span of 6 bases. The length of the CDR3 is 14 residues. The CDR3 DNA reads TGTGCCAGCAGCTTGGGAGGGTTGAACACTGAAGCTTTCTTT. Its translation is CASSLGGLNTEAFF.

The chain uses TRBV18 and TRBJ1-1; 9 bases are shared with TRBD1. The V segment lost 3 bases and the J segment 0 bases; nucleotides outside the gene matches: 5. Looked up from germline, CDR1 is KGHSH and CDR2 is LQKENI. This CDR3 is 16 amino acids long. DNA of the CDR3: TGTGCCAGCTCACCGACCGGGACAGGGTTGAACACTGAAGCTTTCTTT. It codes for CASSPTGTGLNTEAFF.

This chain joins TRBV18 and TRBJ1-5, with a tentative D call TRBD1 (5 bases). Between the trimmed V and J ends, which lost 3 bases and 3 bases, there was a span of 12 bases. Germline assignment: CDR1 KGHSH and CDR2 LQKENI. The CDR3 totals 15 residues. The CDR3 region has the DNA TGTGCCAGCTCACCCAGTGACGGACACAATCAGCCCCAGCATTTT. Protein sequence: CASSPSDGHNQPQHF.

CDR3 amino acids: CASSYSQSDTQYF. DNA for the CDR3: TGTGCCAGCAGCTATAGCCAGTCGGATACGCAGTATTTT. The V gene is TRBV7-2, the J gene TRBJ2-3; D ambiguous. Trimming removed 4 bases from V and 6 bases from J, with 11 bases in between. The CDR3 has 13 amino acids. Germline assignment: CDR1 SGHTA and CDR2 FQGNSA.

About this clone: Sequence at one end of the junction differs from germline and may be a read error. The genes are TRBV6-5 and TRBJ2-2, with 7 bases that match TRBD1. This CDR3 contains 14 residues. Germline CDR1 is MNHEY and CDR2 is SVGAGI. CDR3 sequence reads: CASSYGTVTGALIF. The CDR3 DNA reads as TGTGCCAGCAGTTACGGGACAGTAACCGGGGCACTGATTTTT.

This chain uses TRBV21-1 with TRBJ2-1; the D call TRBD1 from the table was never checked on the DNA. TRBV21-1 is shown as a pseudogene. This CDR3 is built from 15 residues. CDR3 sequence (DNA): TGTGCCAGCACCGAATTGATAGGGACAGGGAATGAGCAGTTCTTC. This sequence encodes CASTELIGTGNEQFF.

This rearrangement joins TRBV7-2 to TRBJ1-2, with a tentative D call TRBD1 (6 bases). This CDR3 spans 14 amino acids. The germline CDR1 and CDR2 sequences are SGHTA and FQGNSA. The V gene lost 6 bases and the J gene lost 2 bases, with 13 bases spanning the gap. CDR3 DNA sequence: TGTGCCAGCAGAAAAACCCAGGGGAACTATGGCTACACCTTC. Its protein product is CASRKTQGNYGYTF.

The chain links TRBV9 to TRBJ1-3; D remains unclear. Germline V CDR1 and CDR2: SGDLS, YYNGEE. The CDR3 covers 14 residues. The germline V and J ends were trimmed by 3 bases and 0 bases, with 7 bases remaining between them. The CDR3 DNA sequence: TGTGCCAGCAGCGCCAGTCCCTCTGGAAACACCATATATTTT. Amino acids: CASSASPSGNTIYF. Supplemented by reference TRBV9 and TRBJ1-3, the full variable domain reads DSGVTQTPKHLITATGQRVTLRCSPRSGDLSVYWYQQSLDQGLQFLIQYYNGEERAKGNILERFSAQQFPDLHSELNLSSLELGDSALYFCASSASPSGNTIYFGEGSWLTVV.

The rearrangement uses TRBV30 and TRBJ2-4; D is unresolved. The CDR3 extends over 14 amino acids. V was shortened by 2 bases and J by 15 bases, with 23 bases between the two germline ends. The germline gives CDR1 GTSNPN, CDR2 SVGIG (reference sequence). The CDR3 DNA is TGTGCCTGGAGTACAAACCGGGTCCCGGAGAGAGCGTACTTC. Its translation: CAWSTNRVPERAYF.

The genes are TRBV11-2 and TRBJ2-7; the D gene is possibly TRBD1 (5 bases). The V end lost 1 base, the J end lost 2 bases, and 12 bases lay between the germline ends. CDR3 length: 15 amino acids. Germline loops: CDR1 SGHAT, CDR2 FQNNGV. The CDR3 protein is CASSLGQIKTYEQYF. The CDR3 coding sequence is TGTGCCAGCAGCTTAGGACAGATAAAAACCTACGAGCAGTACTTC. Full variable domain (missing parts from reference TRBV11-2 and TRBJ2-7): EAGVAQSPRYKIIEKRQSVAFWCNPISGHATLYWYQQILGQGPKLLIQFQNNGVVDDSQLPKDRFSAERLKGVDSTLKIQPAKLEDSAVYLCASSLGQIKTYEQYFGPGTRLTVT.

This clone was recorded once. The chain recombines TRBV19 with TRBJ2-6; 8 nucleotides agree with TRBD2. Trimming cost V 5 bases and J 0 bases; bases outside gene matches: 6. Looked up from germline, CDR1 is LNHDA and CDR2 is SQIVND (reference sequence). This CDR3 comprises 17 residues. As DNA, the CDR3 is TGTGCCAGTAGTGCAGCGGGGGACGGCTCTGGGGCCAACGTCCTGACTTTC. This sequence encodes CASSAAGDGSGANVLTF.

The CDR3 protein is CASSALGAGVTGELFF. The CDR3 DNA is TGTGCCAGCAGTGCCCTCGGAGCGGGAGTCACCGGGGAGCTGTTTTTT. The genes are TRBV6-2 or TRBV6-3 and TRBJ2-2; TRBD2 aligns across 8 bases. V lost 5 bases to trimming and J lost 4 bases; unmatched junction nucleotides: 9. The V gene's germline CDR1 is MNHEY and CDR2 SVGEGT. The CDR3 contains 16 residues.